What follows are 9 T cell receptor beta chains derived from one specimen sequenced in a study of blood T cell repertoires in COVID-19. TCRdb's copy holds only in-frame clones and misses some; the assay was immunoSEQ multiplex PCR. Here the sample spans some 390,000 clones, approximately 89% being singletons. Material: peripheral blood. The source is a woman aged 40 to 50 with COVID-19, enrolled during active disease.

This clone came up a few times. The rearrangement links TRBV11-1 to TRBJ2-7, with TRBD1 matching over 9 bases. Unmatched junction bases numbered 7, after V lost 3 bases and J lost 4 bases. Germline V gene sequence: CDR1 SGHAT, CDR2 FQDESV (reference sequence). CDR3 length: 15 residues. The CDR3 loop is CASSFGQGTLYEQYF. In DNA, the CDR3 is TGTGCCAGCAGCTTTGGACAGGGGACATTGTACGAGCAGTACTTC.

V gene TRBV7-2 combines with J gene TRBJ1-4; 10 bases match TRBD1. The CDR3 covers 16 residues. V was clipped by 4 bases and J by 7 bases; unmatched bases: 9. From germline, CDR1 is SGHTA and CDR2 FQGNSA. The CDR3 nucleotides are TGTGCCAGCAGCTCAACCCGGACAGGGGGTGGTGAAAAACTGTTTTTT. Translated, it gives CASSSTRTGGGEKLFF.

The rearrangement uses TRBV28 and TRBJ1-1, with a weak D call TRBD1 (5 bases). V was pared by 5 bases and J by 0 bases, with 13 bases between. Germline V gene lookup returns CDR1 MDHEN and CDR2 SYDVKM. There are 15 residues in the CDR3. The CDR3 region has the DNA TGTGCCAGCAGTGCCTTCGCGGGGGTGAACACTGAAGCTTTCTTT. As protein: CASSAFAGVNTEAFF.

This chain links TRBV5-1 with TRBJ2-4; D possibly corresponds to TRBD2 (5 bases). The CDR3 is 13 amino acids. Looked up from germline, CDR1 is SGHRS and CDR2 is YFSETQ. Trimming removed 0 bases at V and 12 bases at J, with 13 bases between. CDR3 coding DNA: TGCGCCAGCAGCTTGGGGTATGAGGGAACTCAGTACTTC. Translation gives CASSLGYEGTQYF.

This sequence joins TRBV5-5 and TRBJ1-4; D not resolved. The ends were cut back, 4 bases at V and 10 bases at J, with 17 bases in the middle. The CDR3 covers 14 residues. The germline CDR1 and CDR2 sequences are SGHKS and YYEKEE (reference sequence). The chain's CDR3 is CASSEGGAGRKLFF. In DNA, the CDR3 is TGTGCCAGCAGCGAGGGCGGAGCAGGTCGAAAACTGTTTTTT.

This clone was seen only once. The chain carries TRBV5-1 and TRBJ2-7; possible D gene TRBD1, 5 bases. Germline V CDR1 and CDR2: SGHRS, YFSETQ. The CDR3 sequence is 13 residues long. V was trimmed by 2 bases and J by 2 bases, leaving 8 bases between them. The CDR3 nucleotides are TGCGCCAGCAGCTTCCAGACAGCCTACGAGCAGTACTTC. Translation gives CASSFQTAYEQYF.

CDR3 in DNA: TGCGCCAGCAGCCAGGACACCAGGGGGGAATATGGCTACACCTTC. Translated: CASSQDTRGEYGYTF. J is TRBJ1-2 and V is TRBV4-3; TRBD1 aligns across 7 bases. Germline V gene data show CDR1 as LGHNA and CDR2 as YSLEER. Trimming removed 3 bases from V and 5 bases from J; junction bases left unmatched: 9. The CDR3 is 15 residues long.

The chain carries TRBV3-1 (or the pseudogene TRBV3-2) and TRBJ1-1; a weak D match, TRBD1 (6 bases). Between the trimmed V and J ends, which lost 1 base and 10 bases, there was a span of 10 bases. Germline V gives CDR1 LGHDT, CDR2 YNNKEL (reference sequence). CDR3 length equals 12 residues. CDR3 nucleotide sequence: TGTGCCAGCAGCCAAGGGGGGCTGGGAGCTTTCTTT. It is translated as CASSQGGLGAFF.

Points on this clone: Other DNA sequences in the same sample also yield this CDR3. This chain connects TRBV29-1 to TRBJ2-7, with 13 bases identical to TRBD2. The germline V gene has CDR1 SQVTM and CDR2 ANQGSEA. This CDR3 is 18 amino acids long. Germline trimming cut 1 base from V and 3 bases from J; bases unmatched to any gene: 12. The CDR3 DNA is TGCAGCGTTGAAGCCCCCCGCCGGACTAGCGGGGGATTCTACGAGCAGTACTTC. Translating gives CSVEAPRRTSGGFYEQYF.